This TCR beta chain was recovered during a study of cytomegalovirus exposure and HLA in healthy donors. Broader study findings: The study labeled 150 to 200 TCR beta chains cytomegalovirus-associated.

CDR3 length: 15 amino acids. V gave up 0 bases and J gave up 6 bases; unmatched junction bases: 1. Per germline, CDR1 SGHRS and CDR2 YFSETQ. The PCR was carried out with 60 Vbeta primers and 13 Jbeta primers. The repertoire was sequenced with immunoSEQ multiplex PCR; TCRdb's copy has only in-frame clones and lacks some. The sample yields 180,000 or so clones, 82% seen once. Notes on this clone: The antigen remains undetermined. In the same sample, other DNA sequences code for this CDR3.

Sequencing used PBMCs. This rearrangement joins TRBV5-1 to TRBJ1-6, with TRBD1 identical over 9 bases. This receptor was taken from a boy aged 2 to 10 in good health and CMV-seronegative. CDR3 in amino acids: CASSLEGQGNSPLHF. The CDR3 coding sequence is TGCGCCAGCAGCTTGGAGGGACAGGGTAATTCACCCCTCCACTTT. The full variable domain, in which reference TRBV5-1 and TRBJ1-6 provide the parts outside the CDR3, is KAGVTQTPRYLIKTRGQQVTLSCSPISGHRSVSWYQQTPGQGLQFLFEYFSETQRNKGNFPGRFSGRQFSNSRSEMNVSTLELGDSALYLCASSLEGQGNSPLHFGNGTRLTVT.